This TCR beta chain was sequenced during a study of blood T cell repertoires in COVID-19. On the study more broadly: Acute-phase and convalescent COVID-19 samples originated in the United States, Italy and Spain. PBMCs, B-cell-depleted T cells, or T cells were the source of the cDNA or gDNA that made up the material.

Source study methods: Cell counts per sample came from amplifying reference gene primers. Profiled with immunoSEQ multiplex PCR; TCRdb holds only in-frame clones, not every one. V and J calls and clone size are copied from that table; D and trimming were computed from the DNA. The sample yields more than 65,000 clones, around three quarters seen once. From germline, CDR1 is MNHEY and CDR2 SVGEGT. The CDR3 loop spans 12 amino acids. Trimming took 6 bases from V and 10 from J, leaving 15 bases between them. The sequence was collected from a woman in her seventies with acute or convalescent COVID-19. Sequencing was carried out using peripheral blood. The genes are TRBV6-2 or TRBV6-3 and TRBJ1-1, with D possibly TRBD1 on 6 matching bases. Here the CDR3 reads CASSPPGQGAFF. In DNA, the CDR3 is TGTGCCAGCAGCCCCCCGGGACAAGGAGCTTTCTTT.